The next 27 T cell receptor beta chains were all read from a single sample in a study of blood T cell repertoires in COVID-19. The table came from immunoSEQ multiplex PCR; TCRdb's copy has only in-frame clones and leaves some out. The table has about 110,000 clones, 75% to 90% seen once. The sequenced sample was peripheral blood. Receptor source: a woman between 45 and 60 years old with acute or convalescent COVID-19.

This clone was seen only once. The chain has TRBV5-1 and TRBJ1-2, with TRBD1 matching 7 bases. CDR1 is SGHRS, CDR2 YFSETQ, per germline. The V and J ends lost 4 bases and 2 bases, in that order; junction bases with no gene match: 5. This CDR3 is 14 amino acids long. The CDR3 DNA reads TGCGCCAGCAGCGCGGGGACAGAAAACTATGGCTACACCTTC. It translates to CASSAGTENYGYTF. The whole variable domain, remainder taken from reference TRBV5-1 and TRBJ1-2, is KAGVTQTPRYLIKTRGQQVTLSCSPISGHRSVSWYQQTPGQGLQFLFEYFSETQRNKGNFPGRFSGRQFSNSRSEMNVSTLELGDSALYLCASSAGTENYGYTFGSGTRLTVV.

The J gene is TRBJ2-7, the V gene TRBV28; 8 positions match TRBD1. Losses at the gene ends were 7 bases for V and 3 bases for J; bases not matched to a gene: 8. Germline V gene data show CDR1 as MDHEN and CDR2 as SYDVKM. The CDR3 extends over 14 amino acids. Here the CDR3 DNA reads TGTGCCAGCAACCGACAGGGGCCAATCTACGAGCAGTACTTC. Its translation: CASNRQGPIYEQYF.

CDR3 sequence: CASSLAPRGPQHF. The CDR3 bases are TGTGCCAGCAGCTTAGCCCCCCGAGGACCCCAGCATTTT. The chain couples TRBV11-2 to TRBJ1-5; D not resolved. Trimming shortened V by 1 base and J by 10 bases, and 11 bases separated the two germline ends. The germline CDR1 and CDR2 sequences are SGHAT and FQNNGV. This CDR3 contains 13 residues. Full variable domain (outside the CDR3, taken from reference TRBV11-2 and TRBJ1-5): EAGVAQSPRYKIIEKRQSVAFWCNPISGHATLYWYQQILGQGPKLLIQFQNNGVVDDSQLPKDRFSAERLKGVDSTLKIQPAKLEDSAVYLCASSLAPRGPQHFGDGTRLSIL.

This sequence joins TRBV10-3 and TRBJ1-6; D call uncertain. The V end lost 6 bases, the J end lost 14 bases, and 11 bases lay between the germline ends. Germline-derived CDR1 and CDR2 are ENHRY and SYGVKD. The CDR3 spans 11 residues. Written as DNA, the CDR3 is TGTGCCATCAGATCAACCGGGACCCTCCACTTT. This encodes CAIRSTGTLHF.

The J gene is TRBJ2-6, the V gene TRBV6-6, with unresolved D. CDR1 and CDR2 (germline): MNHNY, SVGAGI (reference sequence). The CDR3 runs 15 residues. V was clipped by 6 bases and J by 1 base, with 10 bases between them. CDR3 loop: CASSPSLSGANVLTF. CDR3 nucleotide sequence: TGTGCCAGCAGCCCATCACTTTCTGGGGCCAACGTCCTGACTTTC.

V is TRBV6-5 and J is TRBJ1-1; TRBD1 matches 8 bases. The CDR3 totals 15 residues. Germline-derived CDR1 and CDR2 are MNHEY and SVGAGI. The V and J ends lost 10 bases and 2 bases, in that order; junction bases with no gene match: 12. The CDR3: CAISDRGRSNTEAFF. In nucleotides, the CDR3 is TGTGCCATATCTGACAGGGGAAGGTCCAACACTGAAGCTTTCTTT.

The genes are TRBV10-1 and TRBJ2-1, with TRBD2 identical over 9 bases. Germline V CDR1 and CDR2: WNHNN, SYGVQD (reference sequence). Losses at the gene ends were 0 bases for V and 8 bases for J; bases not matched to a gene: 5. The CDR3 is 15 amino acids. DNA of the CDR3: TGCGCCAGCAGTGAGTCGGTAGCGGGGGTCTATGAGCAGTTCTTC. Residues: CASSESVAGVYEQFF.

This chain joins TRBV5-4 and TRBJ1-1; a possible D gene is TRBD1 (5 bases). Trimming cost V 4 bases and J 0 bases, with 16 bases left between them. Looked up from germline, CDR1 is SGHNT and CDR2 is YYREEE (reference sequence). The CDR3 loop spans 16 amino acids. The CDR3 sequence: CASSGARGGLNTEAFF. The CDR3 nucleotides read TGTGCCAGCAGCGGCGCAAGGGGTGGGTTGAACACTGAAGCTTTCTTT.

This chain uses TRBV28 with TRBJ1-2, with TRBD1 as a possible D gene (5 bases). Trimming took off 6 bases at V and 4 bases at J, with 9 bases between the two ends. CDR1 is MDHEN and CDR2 is SYDVKM in the germline V gene. The CDR3 sequence is 12 residues long. CDR3 loop: CASRDIAYGYTF. CDR3 DNA sequence: TGTGCCAGCAGGGACATTGCCTATGGCTACACCTTC.

The CDR3 is CASSSDRDTEAFF. CDR3 coding DNA: TGTGCCAGCAGCTCAGACAGGGACACTGAAGCTTTCTTT. This chain uses TRBV12-3 or TRBV12-4 with TRBJ1-1, with TRBD1 matching 7 bases. This CDR3 comprises 13 residues. With V trimmed by 6 bases and J by 3 bases, 4 bases remained unmatched.

The CDR3 nucleotides are TGTGCCGGCTCGCCGGGACATACAAACACCGGGGAGCTGTTTTTT. Protein sequence: CAGSPGHTNTGELFF. The gene calls are TRBV2 and TRBJ2-2; weak D call: TRBD1 (6 bases). The V gene lost 11 bases and the J gene lost 2 bases, with 18 bases spanning the gap. The germline V gene has CDR1 SNHLY and CDR2 FYNNEI. The CDR3 has 15 amino acids.

The chain has TRBV6-5 and TRBJ2-7, with 8 bases that match TRBD1. CDR1 and CDR2 from the germline V gene are MNHEY and SVGAGI. This CDR3 region has 16 residues. J was trimmed by 2 bases and V by 0 bases; bases with no gene match: 6. This chain's CDR3 is CASSYSVTGAPYEQYF. The CDR3 coding sequence is TGTGCCAGCAGTTACTCAGTGACAGGGGCCCCCTACGAGCAGTACTTC.

The chain combines TRBV5-1 with TRBJ1-3; tentative D call: TRBD1 (5 bases). The CDR3 consists of 16 residues. V gave up 4 bases and J gave up 4 bases, with 18 bases separating them. Per germline, CDR1 SGHRS and CDR2 YFSETQ. CDR3 sequence (DNA): TGCGCCAGCAGCCAACGAACTGGGGCCCCGGGAAACACCATATATTTT. Protein: CASSQRTGAPGNTIYF.

The chain links TRBV5-4 to TRBJ1-4; TRBD1 agrees at 7 bases. Losses at the gene ends were 4 bases for V and 3 bases for J; bases not matched to a gene: 6. The length of the CDR3 is 15 residues. CDR1 is SGHNT and CDR2 is YYREEE in the germline V gene (reference sequence). CDR3 protein: CASSALDRANEKLFF. The CDR3 nucleotides are TGTGCCAGCAGCGCACTCGACAGGGCTAATGAAAAACTGTTTTTT.

J is TRBJ2-3 and V is TRBV20-1, with D possibly being TRBD2 (6 bases). Germline V CDR1 and CDR2: DFQATT, SNEGSKA (reference sequence). Trimming shortened V by 6 bases and J by 2 bases, and 18 bases separated the two germline ends. The CDR3 is made up of 15 amino acids. CDR3 sequence (DNA): TGCAGTGCCAGTACTCCCGGGGGTTTCACAGATACGCAGTATTTT. Protein sequence: CSASTPGGFTDTQYF.

This chain uses TRBV5-1 with TRBJ2-3; D possibly corresponds to TRBD2 (6 bases). Trimming took off 3 bases at V and 0 bases at J, with 8 bases between the two ends. The germline V gene encodes CDR1 SGHRS and CDR2 YFSETQ. This CDR3 has 14 amino acids. CDR3 DNA: TGCGCCAGCAGCTGGGACTTCAGCACAGATACGCAGTATTTT. Its translation: CASSWDFSTDTQYF. The variable domain in full, with the rest retrieved from reference TRBV5-1 and TRBJ2-3, is KAGVTQTPRYLIKTRGQQVTLSCSPISGHRSVSWYQQTPGQGLQFLFEYFSETQRNKGNFPGRFSGRQFSNSRSEMNVSTLELGDSALYLCASSWDFSTDTQYFGPGTRLTVL.

This clone showed up just a few times. The J gene is TRBJ2-7, the V gene TRBV2; D uncertain. With 7 bases removed from V and 2 bases from J, the gap between germline ends came to 9 bases. Germline CDR1 is SNHLY and CDR2 is FYNNEI. The CDR3 has 12 residues. CDR3 region: CASKPRAYEQYF. In nucleotides, the CDR3 is TGTGCCAGCAAGCCCCGGGCCTACGAGCAGTACTTC.

The rearrangement links TRBV7-8 to TRBJ1-6; D perhaps matches TRBD1 (5 bases). Germline CDR1 and CDR2: SGHVS and FQNEAQ. This CDR3 spans 17 amino acids. V was clipped by 2 bases and J by 4 bases, with 15 bases between them. CDR3 protein: CASSLIGARYYNSPLHF. The CDR3 DNA is TGTGCCAGCAGCTTAATAGGGGCGAGGTATTATAATTCACCCCTCCACTTT. Filled out from reference TRBV7-8 and TRBJ1-6, the complete variable domain reads GAGVSQSPRYKVAKRGQDVALRCDPISGHVSLFWYQQALGQGPEFLTYFQNEAQLDKSGLPSDRFFAERPEGSVSTLKIQRTQQEDSAVYLCASSLIGARYYNSPLHFGNGTRLTVT.

CDR3 in DNA: TGTGCCATCAGTGAAACGCGGGGGGATAATGAGCAGTTCTTC. Protein sequence: CAISETRGDNEQFF. The chain has TRBV10-3 and TRBJ2-1, with TRBD2 matching over 8 bases. With V trimmed by 3 bases and J by 7 bases, 5 bases remained unmatched. The germline gives CDR1 ENHRY, CDR2 SYGVKD. The CDR3 has 14 residues.

This clone was observed once. The rearrangement links TRBV18 to TRBJ1-5, with 7 bases fitting TRBD1. Trimming at V came to 1 base and at J to 4 bases, leaving 4 bases not matched to a gene. CDR3 length: 15 residues. Germline loops: CDR1 KGHSH, CDR2 LQKENI. DNA of the CDR3: TGTGCCAGCTCACCACTGGGACAGATAAATCAGCCCCAGCATTTT. It yields the protein CASSPLGQINQPQHF.

J is TRBJ2-3 and V is TRBV5-4; a possible D gene is TRBD1 (6 bases). Per germline, CDR1 SGHNT and CDR2 YYREEE (reference sequence). The CDR3 is 15 amino acids. V lost 4 bases to trimming and J lost 0 bases, with 12 bases between them. For the CDR3, the DNA is TGTGCCAGCAGCCCCAGGGGTATCAGCACAGATACGCAGTATTTT. Amino acid sequence: CASSPRGISTDTQYF.

The V gene is TRBV10-2, the J gene TRBJ2-3; tentatively, D is TRBD2 (7 bases). The V end lost 5 bases, the J end lost 0 bases, and 12 bases lay between the germline ends. The CDR3 is made up of 15 amino acids. Germline loops: CDR1 WSHSY, CDR2 SAAADI. CDR3 region: CASSSRGLSTDTQYF. The DNA for the CDR3 is TGCGCCAGCAGTTCGCGGGGGCTAAGCACAGATACGCAGTATTTT.

J is TRBJ1-5 and V is TRBV30; 8 bases map to TRBD1. The CDR3 runs 13 residues. J gave up 5 bases and V 2 bases, and 2 bases lay outside the gene matches. CDR1 GTSNPN and CDR2 SVGIG come from the germline V gene (reference sequence). CDR3 protein: CAWSRGQDQPQHF. CDR3 coding DNA: TGTGCCTGGAGTCGGGGACAGGATCAGCCCCAGCATTTT.

The gene calls are TRBV14 and TRBJ2-7, with 7 positions matching TRBD2. The CDR3 covers 16 residues. Per germline, CDR1 SGHDN and CDR2 FVKESK. Trimming took 1 base from V and 1 from J; bases not matched to a gene: 7. This chain's CDR3 is CASSQAGGMASYEQYF. The CDR3 DNA is TGTGCCAGCAGCCAAGCGGGGGGTATGGCGTCCTACGAGCAGTACTTC.

This chain joins TRBV6-5 and TRBJ1-4; 9 positions match TRBD1. Germline trimming cut 6 bases from V and 4 bases from J; bases unmatched to any gene: 3. This CDR3 is 14 amino acids long. CDR1 is MNHEY and CDR2 is SVGAGI in the germline V gene. This CDR3 is CASRDRGGNEKLFF. CDR3 nucleotide sequence: TGTGCCAGCAGGGACAGGGGTGGTAATGAAAAACTGTTTTTT.

The chain carries TRBV6-2 or TRBV6-3 and TRBJ2-3; D may be TRBD1 (5 bases). V was cut by 3 bases and J by 3 bases, with 13 bases left in between. This CDR3 spans 15 amino acids. Germline-derived CDR1 and CDR2 are MNHEY and SVGEGT. The CDR3 loop reads CASSYQGRATDTQYF. In nucleotides, the CDR3 is TGTGCCAGCAGTTATCAGGGCAGGGCAACAGATACGCAGTATTTT.

This clone showed up just a few times. This chain joins TRBV20-1 and TRBJ1-4; D is ambiguous. The CDR3 consists of 11 residues. The germline V gene encodes CDR1 DFQATT and CDR2 SNEGSKA (reference sequence). V lost 3 bases and J 5 bases, leaving 4 bases between the germline ends. The chain's CDR3 is CSARQNEKLFF. The CDR3 DNA reads TGCAGTGCTAGGCAGAATGAAAAACTGTTTTTT.